Following are 28 T cell receptor beta chains from one sample sequenced in a study of follicular helper T cells after annual influenza vaccination. Specified time point: 2015-2016 season, pre-vaccination. Sequenced by immunoSEQ multiplex PCR; TCRdb stores in-frame clones only, minus some. In the table there are 5,000 to 6,500 clones, 85% of which are singletons. The material was CXCR5+ CD38- circulating T follicular helper cells from blood, obtained on the day of influenza vaccination. Subset of the sample: circulating Tfh, non-naive CD4+CXCR5+PD-1+ (ICOS+CD38+ or ICOS-CD38-). These receptors were taken from an adult who received the influenza vaccine.

Only one count was recorded for this clone. This chain uses TRBV7-3 with TRBJ2-1; 8 nucleotides line up with TRBD2. The CDR3 is 17 residues long. Germline loops: CDR1 SGHTA, CDR2 FQGTGA. Losses at the gene ends were 4 bases for V and 9 bases for J; bases not matched to a gene: 17. CDR3 nucleotides: TGTGCCAGCAGCTCCTACGCGGGGACTAGAAATTCGGGTGAGCAGTTCTTC. It is translated as CASSSYAGTRNSGEQFF.

This chain joins TRBV19 and TRBJ1-1; D not certain. The CDR3 extends over 13 amino acids. The ends were cut back, 6 bases at V and 2 bases at J, with 10 bases in the middle. Germline CDR1 is LNHDA and CDR2 is SQIVND (reference sequence). The CDR3 region is CASRERGNTEAFF. Here the CDR3 DNA reads TGTGCCAGTAGAGAACGGGGAAACACTGAAGCTTTCTTT.

The chain has TRBV30 and TRBJ1-4; possibly TRBD1 for D (5 bases). The CDR3 covers 15 residues. Looked up from germline, CDR1 is GTSNPN and CDR2 is SVGIG (reference sequence). The V gene lost 0 bases and the J gene lost 3 bases, with 11 bases spanning the gap. CDR3 amino acids: CAWSVLGPSNEKLFF. Here the CDR3 DNA reads TGTGCCTGGAGTGTATTGGGGCCTTCTAATGAAAAACTGTTTTTT.

This clone has a handful of counts. The gene calls are TRBV18 and TRBJ2-7; the D is unclear. The CDR3 is 15 amino acids. CDR1 KGHSH and CDR2 LQKENI come from the germline V gene. The V end lost 2 bases, the J end lost 4 bases, and 15 bases lay between the germline ends. The CDR3: CASSPFSDAVYEQYF. Here the CDR3 DNA reads TGTGCCAGCTCACCATTTTCGGACGCCGTGTACGAGCAGTACTTC.

V is TRBV30 and J is TRBJ2-2; D gene ambiguous. V gave up 3 bases and J gave up 7 bases, with 15 bases separating them. The CDR3 runs 14 residues. Germline V gene data show CDR1 as GTSNPN and CDR2 as SVGIG (reference sequence). The CDR3 nucleotides read TGTGCCTGGAGCTACAAAGGGCTAGGCGGGGAGCTGTTTTTT. Translation gives CAWSYKGLGGELFF.

The chain recombines TRBV7-8 with TRBJ2-7, with 7 bases fitting TRBD1. The CDR3 has 14 amino acids. Losses at the gene ends were 5 bases for V and 3 bases for J; bases not matched to a gene: 7. In germline, CDR1 is SGHVS, CDR2 FQNEAQ. CDR3 residues: CASSHLGGYYEQYF. The CDR3 region has the DNA TGTGCCAGCAGCCACTTAGGGGGCTACTACGAGCAGTACTTC.

The CDR3 is CASSDSAGVDTQYF. Here the CDR3 DNA reads TGTGCCAGCAGCGATTCCGCTGGTGTCGATACGCAGTATTTT. The chain uses TRBV7-3 and TRBJ2-3; no clear D gene. The V end lost 5 bases, the J end lost 6 bases, and 15 bases lay between the germline ends. The CDR3 has 14 residues. CDR1 is SGHTA, CDR2 FQGTGA, per germline.

The chain combines TRBV2 with TRBJ1-1; TRBD1 matches at 8 bases. Germline loops: CDR1 SNHLY, CDR2 FYNNEI. V lost 4 bases, J lost 8 bases, and 9 bases stayed unmatched. This CDR3 is built from 14 residues. This CDR3 reads CASSARTGKFEAFF. The CDR3 DNA reads TGTGCCAGCAGTGCCAGGACAGGGAAATTCGAAGCTTTCTTT.

V usage is TRBV15 and J usage is TRBJ2-7; TRBD2 matches 9 bases. The CDR3 contains 16 residues. CDR1 and CDR2 from the germline V gene are LNHNV and YYDKDF (reference sequence). V was pared by 0 bases and J by 3 bases, with 6 bases of the junction left unmatched. The CDR3 sequence: CATSRDSPSGNYEQYF. The CDR3, as DNA: TGTGCCACCAGCAGAGATAGTCCTAGCGGGAACTACGAGCAGTACTTC.

V usage is TRBV5-1 and J usage is TRBJ2-6; 8 bases are a match to TRBD1. V lost 5 bases, J lost 2 bases, and 9 bases stayed unmatched. Germline CDR1 and CDR2: SGHRS and YFSETQ. CDR3 size: 17 residues. Here the CDR3 DNA reads TGCGCCAGCAGGTATTTAACAGGGGGTACTGGGGCCAACGTCCTGACTTTC. Amino acids: CASRYLTGGTGANVLTF.

This chain joins TRBV6-5 and TRBJ1-1; unclear D gene. This CDR3 has 12 amino acids. Germline CDR1 reads MNHEY; CDR2 reads SVGAGI. Trimming removed 0 bases from V and 8 bases from J, with 7 bases in between. CDR3: CASSYSYGEAFF. The CDR3 DNA sequence: TGTGCCAGCAGTTACTCGTACGGGGAAGCTTTCTTT.

The V gene is TRBV5-4, the J gene TRBJ1-5; no definite D call. This CDR3 is 17 amino acids long. CDR1 is SGHNT and CDR2 is YYREEE in the germline V gene (reference sequence). V shed 0 bases and J shed 1 base, with 14 bases lying between them. CDR3 sequence: CASSLGRGEGSNQPQHF. The DNA for the CDR3 is TGTGCCAGCAGCTTGGGACGCGGTGAAGGGAGCAATCAGCCCCAGCATTTT.

The chain employs TRBV29-1 and TRBJ2-5; no definite D call. CDR3 size: 12 residues. The germline V gene encodes CDR1 SQVTM and CDR2 ANQGSEA. Trimming took off 4 bases at V and 1 base at J, with 7 bases between the two ends. This chain's CDR3 is CSVVKGQETQYF. The CDR3 region has the DNA TGCAGCGTTGTCAAGGGCCAAGAGACCCAGTACTTC.

The chain links TRBV30 to TRBJ2-6, with D unclear. The V end lost 1 base, the J end lost 2 bases, and 6 bases lay between the germline ends. This CDR3 comprises 14 residues. Germline CDR1 reads GTSNPN; CDR2 reads SVGIG (reference sequence). The CDR3 loop reads CAWSGTPGANVLTF. CDR3 DNA sequence: TGTGCCTGGAGTGGAACCCCTGGGGCCAACGTCCTGACTTTC. Full variable domain (rest looked up from reference TRBV30 and TRBJ2-6): SQTIHQWPATLVQPVGSPLSLECTVEGTSNPNLYWYRQAAGRGLQLLFYSVGIGQISSEVPQNLSASRPQDRQFILSSKKLLLSDSGFYLCAWSGTPGANVLTFGAGSRLTVL.

The chain employs TRBV5-6 and TRBJ1-3, with no clear D. The CDR3 sequence is 14 residues long. Germline CDR1 reads SGHDT; CDR2 reads YYEEEE. V shed 2 bases and J shed 0 bases, with 6 bases lying between them. The CDR3 loop reads CASSFYSSGNTIYF. The CDR3 DNA is TGTGCCAGCAGCTTCTACAGCTCTGGAAACACCATATATTTT. The full variable domain, rest sourced from reference TRBV5-6 and TRBJ1-3, is DAGVTQSPTHLIKTRGQQVTLRCSPKSGHDTVSWYQQALGQGPQFIFQYYEEEERQRGNFPDRFSGHQFPNYSSELNVNALLLGDSALYLCASSFYSSGNTIYFGEGSWLTVV.

This chain uses TRBV5-8 with TRBJ2-1; 14 bases are a match to TRBD2. The CDR3 extends over 15 amino acids. The trim removed 3 bases at V and 8 bases at J, leaving 4 bases unmatched. Germline lookup yields CDR1 SGHTS and CDR2 YDEGEE. CDR3: CASSSGLAGVYEQFF. CDR3 nucleotide sequence: TGTGCCAGCAGCTCGGGACTAGCGGGAGTATATGAGCAGTTCTTC.

The CDR3 DNA reads as TGTGCCAGCAGCTCACCGGGACTGGGTCGGCCCCAGCATTTT. This translates into CASSSPGLGRPQHF. The rearrangement joins TRBV5-8 to TRBJ1-5; D may be TRBD1 (5 bases). The CDR3 loop spans 14 amino acids. The germline V gene has CDR1 SGHTS and CDR2 YDEGEE. Trimming took off 3 bases at V and 9 bases at J, with 16 bases between the two ends.

The chain recombines TRBV27 with TRBJ2-7; D might be TRBD1 (5 bases). Trimming removed 3 bases at V and 6 bases at J, with 21 bases between. Germline CDR1 reads MNHEY; CDR2 reads SMNVEV (reference sequence). The CDR3 has 16 amino acids. CDR3 sequence: CASSFLGGRASLEQYF. The DNA of the CDR3 is TGTGCCAGCAGTTTTTTAGGTGGCAGGGCGTCCCTCGAGCAGTACTTC.

The V call is TRBV9, the J call TRBJ1-1; no clear D gene. The CDR3 has 16 amino acids. Deletions cut 9 bases from V and 0 bases from J, with 21 bases between. Germline lookup yields CDR1 SGDLS and CDR2 YYNGEE. CDR3 loop: CATARLTTGMNTEAFF. The CDR3 DNA reads TGTGCCACCGCGCGACTAACAACCGGGATGAACACTGAAGCTTTCTTT.

CDR3: CAWLTLGGTEAFF. For the CDR3, the DNA is TGTGCCTGGCTGACATTGGGCGGGACTGAAGCTTTCTTT. The J gene is TRBJ1-1, the V gene TRBV30; no firm D call. Between the trimmed V and J ends, which lost 5 bases and 5 bases, there was a span of 15 bases. This CDR3 spans 13 amino acids. Germline loops: CDR1 GTSNPN, CDR2 SVGIG (reference sequence).

V and J are TRBV6-7 and TRBJ2-7, with 15 bases matching TRBD2. TRBV6-7 is marked as an open reading frame, function uncertain. The CDR3 loop spans 19 amino acids. Trimming cost V 2 bases and J 0 bases; bases outside gene matches: 8. The CDR3 nucleotides read TGTGCCAGCAGTTACCCTCCGGGACTAGCGGGAGGCAACTCCTACGAGCAGTACTTC. Residues: CASSYPPGLAGGNSYEQYF.

The rearrangement uses TRBV2 and TRBJ1-1; D gene ambiguous. CDR3 length equals 15 residues. V was cut by 2 bases and J by 1 base, with 11 bases left in between. CDR1 and CDR2 (germline): SNHLY, FYNNEI. CDR3 sequence reads: CASSEPLGGNTEAFF. The CDR3 nucleotides are TGTGCCAGCAGTGAACCCCTTGGAGGGAACACTGAAGCTTTCTTT.

V usage is TRBV9 and J usage is TRBJ1-3, with unresolved D. Trimming left V 0 bases short and J 3 bases short, with 13 bases between. Germline lookup yields CDR1 SGDLS and CDR2 YYNGEE. The CDR3 is 16 residues long. CDR3 loop: CASSVGLLEYGNTIYF. CDR3 DNA sequence: TGTGCCAGCAGCGTAGGTCTTCTGGAGTATGGAAACACCATATATTTT.

The genes are TRBV5-1 and TRBJ2-7; no firm D call. Germline V gene lookup returns CDR1 SGHRS and CDR2 YFSETQ. The V and J ends lost 4 bases and 2 bases respectively, with 10 bases between them. The CDR3 loop spans 13 amino acids. This CDR3 reads CASSQAATYEQYF. CDR3 nucleotide sequence: TGCGCCAGCAGCCAGGCGGCGACCTACGAGCAGTACTTC.

J is TRBJ2-7 and V is TRBV7-9; D gene ambiguous. Germline V gives CDR1 SEHNR, CDR2 FQNEAQ (reference sequence). Trimming shortened V by 5 bases and J by 5 bases, and 10 bases separated the two germline ends. There are 12 residues in the CDR3. CDR3 nucleotide sequence: TGTGCCAGCAGCCGTCCCTCGAACGAGCAGTACTTC. Protein product: CASSRPSNEQYF.

This sequence joins TRBV27 and TRBJ2-4; 9 bases are shared with TRBD1. Unmatched junction bases numbered 3, after V lost 5 bases and J lost 4 bases. Germline CDR1 reads MNHEY; CDR2 reads SMNVEV (reference sequence). CDR3 length equals 14 residues. The CDR3 region is CASSTGQGKNIQYF. The CDR3 DNA sequence: TGTGCCAGCAGTACCGGACAGGGGAAAAACATTCAGTACTTC.

The V and J genes are TRBV6-6 and TRBJ1-4, with D unclear. The CDR3 length is 12 residues. Germline CDR1 is MNHNY and CDR2 is SVGAGI (reference sequence). The V and J ends lost 5 bases and 8 bases respectively, with 9 bases between them. CDR3 nucleotides: TGTGCCAGCAGTCAAAATGGGGAAAAACTGTTTTTT. Protein sequence: CASSQNGEKLFF.

This chain connects TRBV5-1 to TRBJ1-1; 8 nucleotides align to TRBD1. V gave up 0 bases and J gave up 1 base; unmatched junction bases: 5. Germline V gene sequence: CDR1 SGHRS, CDR2 YFSETQ. The CDR3 is made up of 16 amino acids. The CDR3 sequence is CASSLGPQGGNTEAFF. DNA of the CDR3: TGCGCCAGCAGCTTGGGACCACAGGGGGGGAACACTGAAGCTTTCTTT.